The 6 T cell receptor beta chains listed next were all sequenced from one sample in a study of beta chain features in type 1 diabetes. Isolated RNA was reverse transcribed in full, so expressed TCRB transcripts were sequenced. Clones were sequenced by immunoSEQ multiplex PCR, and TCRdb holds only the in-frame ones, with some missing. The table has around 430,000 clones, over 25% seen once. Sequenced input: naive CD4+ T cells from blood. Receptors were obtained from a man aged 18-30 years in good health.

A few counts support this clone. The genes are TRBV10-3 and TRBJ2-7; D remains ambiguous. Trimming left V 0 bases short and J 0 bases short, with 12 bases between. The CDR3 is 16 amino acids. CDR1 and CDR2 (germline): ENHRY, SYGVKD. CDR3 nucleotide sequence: TGTGCCATCAGTGAGTCGCAGCAATCAGTCTCCTACGAGCAGTACTTC. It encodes CAISESQQSVSYEQYF.

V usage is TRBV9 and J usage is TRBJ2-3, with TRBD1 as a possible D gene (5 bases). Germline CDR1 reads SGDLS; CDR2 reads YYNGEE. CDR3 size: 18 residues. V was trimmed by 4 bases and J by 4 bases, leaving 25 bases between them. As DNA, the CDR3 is TGTGCCAGCAGCCCCCGTCCCACCTCGTGGGAAGGGGCAGATACGCAGTATTTT. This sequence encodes CASSPRPTSWEGADTQYF.

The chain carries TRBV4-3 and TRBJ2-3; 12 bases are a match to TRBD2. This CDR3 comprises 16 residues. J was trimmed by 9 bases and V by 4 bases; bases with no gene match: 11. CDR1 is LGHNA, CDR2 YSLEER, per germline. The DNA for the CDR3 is TGCGCCAGCAGCCCCGGGTCAGGACTAGCGGGAAGGACGCAGTATTTT. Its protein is CASSPGSGLAGRTQYF.

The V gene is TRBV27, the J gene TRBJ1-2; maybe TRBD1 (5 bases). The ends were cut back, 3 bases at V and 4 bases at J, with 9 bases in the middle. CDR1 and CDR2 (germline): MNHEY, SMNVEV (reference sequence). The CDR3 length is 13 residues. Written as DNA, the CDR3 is TGTGCCAGCAGTTTGGGGGGGAGCTATGGCTACACCTTC. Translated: CASSLGGSYGYTF.

Here the CDR3 DNA reads TGTGCCAGCCAGGGACTTCGCTACAATGAGCAGTTCTTC. Translated, it gives CASQGLRYNEQFF. J is TRBJ2-1 and V is TRBV13; D may be TRBD2 (6 bases). The CDR3 loop spans 13 amino acids. The V and J ends lost 8 bases and 3 bases respectively, with 11 bases between them. Germline V gene lookup returns CDR1 PRHDT and CDR2 FYEKMQ (reference sequence).

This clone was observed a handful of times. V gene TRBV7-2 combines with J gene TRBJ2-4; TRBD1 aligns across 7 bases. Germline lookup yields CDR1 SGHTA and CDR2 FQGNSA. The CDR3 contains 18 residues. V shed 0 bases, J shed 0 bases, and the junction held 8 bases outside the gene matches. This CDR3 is CASSLAIRDRLAKNIQYF. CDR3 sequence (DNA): TGTGCCAGCAGCTTAGCCATCCGGGACAGATTAGCCAAAAACATTCAGTACTTC.